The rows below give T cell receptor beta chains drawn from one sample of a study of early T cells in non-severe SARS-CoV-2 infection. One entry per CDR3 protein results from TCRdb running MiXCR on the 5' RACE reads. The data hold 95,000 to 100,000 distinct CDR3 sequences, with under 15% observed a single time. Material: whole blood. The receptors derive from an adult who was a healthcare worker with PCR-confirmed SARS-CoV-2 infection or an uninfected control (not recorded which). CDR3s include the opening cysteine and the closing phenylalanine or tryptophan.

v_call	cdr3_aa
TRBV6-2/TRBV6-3	CASRGGGGDTQYF
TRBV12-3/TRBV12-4	CASSFTGLNGNTIYF
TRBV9	CASSFGWRKNTGELFF
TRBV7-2	CASSTAAGGLDTQYF
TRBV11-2	CASSPPGRGYNEQFF
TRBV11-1	CASSVQGASNTGELFF
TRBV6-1	CASTLGKFYRGYEQFF
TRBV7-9	CASSGSVQAGESYEQYF
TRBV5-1	CASSLDFVTAQYF
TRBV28	CASTKGTGGGTDTQYF
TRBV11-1	CASSQDGNYGYTF
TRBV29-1	CSVAWGADTQYF
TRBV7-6	CASSRDRDYEQYF
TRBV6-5	CASSFKATSGEQYF
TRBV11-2	CASSLSTGTSGSYEQYF
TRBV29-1	CSVEQGASTEAFF
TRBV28	CASSLGARGLNNEQFF
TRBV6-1	CASTLAGVRTDTQYF
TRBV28	CASTFGTIGNQPQHF
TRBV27	CASRKGATNEKLFF
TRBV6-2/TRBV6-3	CASSYSGVYEQYF
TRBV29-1	CSVIPTGGHTYEQYF
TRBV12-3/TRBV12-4	CASSQTGLAGVETQYF
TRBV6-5	CASSYETANNSPLHF
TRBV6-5	CASSLGPGLEWDEQFF
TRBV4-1	CASSQVDMGFSVQPQHF
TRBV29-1	CSVLGQGVNQPQHF
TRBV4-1	CASSHPGGARTGNTIYF
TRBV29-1	CRDTRGPQNTEAFF
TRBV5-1	CASSRVVGTVPYEQYF
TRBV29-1	CSVEVGAGNTIYF
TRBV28	CASRIGRRPGELFF
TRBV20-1	CSAPGQPNTEAFF
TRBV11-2	CASSLLSRNTEAFF
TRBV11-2	CARSPGPNTGELFF
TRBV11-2	CASSQAPQSPQHF
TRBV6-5	CASSLDRGLGYTF
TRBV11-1	CASTFIAGKETQYF